One sample yielded the 32 T cell receptor beta chains listed below, sequenced in a study of T cells in Graves' hyperthyroidism and ophthalmopathy (dated by TCRdb to between 2018 and 2020). Library creation used multiplex PCR. The data were produced on an Illumina HiSeq 2000. The TCR beta CDR3 regions were amplified from RNA transcripts. A first-round RT-PCR of the TCR CDR3 used the HTBI primer set with the Qiagen OneStep RT-PCR kit. TCRdb ran its own pipeline on the public reads, namely fastp trimming at Q25 and MiXCR clone calling, and kept in-frame beta chains. For every CDR3 protein sequence, its rows merge into one entry that carries the most common genes and DNA. A total of a few hundred thousand distinct CDR3 sequences appear in this sample, less than 20% of them only once. The ten largest clones capture about 7% of the sample. The material sequenced was blood. Source of these receptors: a woman aged 25 to 39 with Graves' hyperthyroidism.

This clonotype came up many times. This sequence joins TRBV7-3 and TRBJ2-3, with D hard to call. Germline V gene lookup returns CDR1 SGHTA and CDR2 FQGTGA. V was pared by 2 bases and J by 6 bases, with 12 bases between. The CDR3 is 14 amino acids. The CDR3 loop is CASSLRGFGDTQYF. The CDR3 bases are TGTGCCAGCAGCTTACGAGGTTTCGGTGATACGCAGTATTTT.

This clonotype was seen repeatedly, ten times or more. This chain uses TRBV11-2 with TRBJ2-7; TRBD2 agrees at 10 bases. Germline trimming cut 0 bases from V and 3 bases from J; bases unmatched to any gene: 8. From germline, CDR1 is SGHAT and CDR2 FQNNGV. CDR3 length: 17 residues. The CDR3 DNA reads TGTGCCAGCAGCTTAGATCGGGCTAGCGGGAGAATCTACGAGCAGTACTTC. It translates to CASSLDRASGRIYEQYF. Variable domain in full (rest from reference TRBV11-2 and TRBJ2-7): EAGVAQSPRYKIIEKRQSVAFWCNPISGHATLYWYQQILGQGPKLLIQFQNNGVVDDSQLPKDRFSAERLKGVDSTLKIQPAKLEDSAVYLCASSLDRASGRIYEQYFGPGTRLTVT.

This clonotype occurred many times. This chain uses TRBV28 with TRBJ1-1; 7 bases match TRBD1. Per the germline V gene, CDR1 is MDHEN and CDR2 is SYDVKM. V trimming: 4 bases; J trimming: 5 bases; junction bases outside the gene matches: 7. This CDR3 comprises 14 residues. The CDR3 nucleotides read TGTGCCAGCAGTTACGACAGGGCGGGAACTGAAGCTTTCTTT. This encodes CASSYDRAGTEAFF.

In this sample, this clonotype turned up many times. This chain joins TRBV20-1 and TRBJ2-7; 8 nucleotides match TRBD2. Germline V gives CDR1 DFQATT, CDR2 SNEGSKA (reference sequence). The CDR3 spans 12 residues. Losses at the gene ends were 7 bases for V and 7 bases for J; bases not matched to a gene: 9. The CDR3 DNA is TGCAGTGTAGCGGGAAGGAAATGGGAGCAGTACTTC. Protein sequence: CSVAGRKWEQYF.

The table lists this clonotype with a few counts. V and J are TRBV19 and TRBJ2-3; 12 bases match TRBD2. J lost 5 bases, V lost 5 bases, and 14 bases had no gene match. The CDR3 consists of 18 residues. Germline CDR1 LNHDA, CDR2 SQIVND (reference sequence). Here the CDR3 reads CASSPFALLAGGIDTQYF. In DNA form, the CDR3 reads TGTGCCAGTAGTCCCTTCGCCTTACTAGCGGGAGGAATAGATACGCAGTATTTT.

This clonotype was picked up many times. This chain links TRBV5-1 with TRBJ2-3; 7 bases agree with TRBD1. The CDR3 contains 15 residues. With 4 bases clipped from V and 3 bases from J, the junction kept 8 bases outside the gene matches. Germline loops: CDR1 SGHRS, CDR2 YFSETQ. The CDR3 reads CASSPRQGGTDTQYF. Here the CDR3 DNA reads TGCGCCAGCAGCCCGCGACAGGGTGGGACAGATACGCAGTATTTT.

This clonotype has a count of ten or more. V usage is TRBV20-1 and J usage is TRBJ1-1, with D unclear. Germline assignment: CDR1 DFQATT and CDR2 SNEGSKA (reference sequence). Trimming pared 2 bases from V and 5 bases from J, leaving 15 bases between. This CDR3 comprises 14 residues. The CDR3 nucleotides read TGCAGTGCTAGATCTCCACGAAGAGGGACTGAAGCTTTCTTT. It translates to CSARSPRRGTEAFF.

J is TRBJ2-2 and V is TRBV3-1; D is ambiguous. Germline V gene lookup returns CDR1 LGHDT and CDR2 YNNKEL (reference sequence). The CDR3 has 17 amino acids. V lost 5 bases and J lost 6, with 22 bases in between. The CDR3 protein is CASSFESWLSRSGELFF. For the CDR3, the DNA is TGTGCCAGCAGCTTTGAGTCCTGGTTAAGTCGATCCGGGGAGCTGTTTTTT. Using reference TRBV3-1 and TRBJ2-2 for the parts outside the CDR3, the full variable domain is DTAVSQTPKYLVTQMGNDKSIKCEQNLGHDTMYWYKQDSKKFLKIMFSYNNKELIINETVPNRFSPKSPDKAHLNLHINSLELGDSAVYFCASSFESWLSRSGELFFGEGSRLTVL.

This clonotype was recorded at least ten times. This rearrangement joins TRBV11-2 to TRBJ2-5; 8 nucleotides match TRBD2. Per the germline V gene, CDR1 is SGHAT and CDR2 is FQNNGV. The CDR3 has 15 amino acids. The junction had 4 bases not matched to a gene; V was cut back by 2 bases and J by 2 bases. The CDR3 sequence is CASSLIAGKQETQYF. The CDR3 DNA sequence: TGTGCCAGCAGCTTAATAGCGGGAAAACAAGAGACCCAGTACTTC.

This clonotype was picked up many times. V is TRBV28 and J is TRBJ1-1; tentatively, D is TRBD1 (5 bases). V lost 6 bases and J 3 bases, leaving 11 bases between the germline ends. This CDR3 is built from 13 residues. Germline CDR1 MDHEN, CDR2 SYDVKM. The CDR3 reads CASRIVGDTEAFF. DNA of the CDR3: TGTGCCAGCAGAATCGTAGGGGACACTGAAGCTTTCTTT.

The chain links TRBV28 to TRBJ1-6, with 9 bases identical to TRBD1. Germline CDR1 MDHEN, CDR2 SYDVKM. V was clipped by 5 bases and J by 14 bases; unmatched bases: 10. This CDR3 is 14 amino acids long. The CDR3 DNA follows: TGTGCCAGCAGTGCGACCACAGGGGACAGGGCCCTCCACTTT. Protein sequence: CASSATTGDRALHF.

This clonotype occurred a few times. The rearrangement links TRBV10-3 to TRBJ2-1, with 8 bases lining up with TRBD1. The CDR3 runs 16 residues. Germline assignment: CDR1 ENHRY and CDR2 SYGVKD. Losses at the gene ends were 7 bases for V and 2 bases for J; bases not matched to a gene: 10. The CDR3: CAITPLPGQAYNEQFF. Written as DNA, the CDR3 is TGTGCCATCACTCCTCTACCGGGACAGGCCTACAATGAGCAGTTCTTC.

This clonotype was recorded many times. The CDR3 region is CASSRAAENYGYTF. CDR3 nucleotides: TGTGCCAGCAGTCGGGCGGCGGAGAACTATGGCTACACCTTC. The rearrangement links TRBV2 to TRBJ1-2; unclear D gene. This CDR3 is built from 14 residues. V lost 5 bases and J 2 bases, leaving 12 bases between the germline ends. Germline V gene sequence: CDR1 SNHLY, CDR2 FYNNEI.

The chain uses TRBV7-3 and TRBJ2-2; D call uncertain. Germline CDR1 is SGHTA and CDR2 is FQGTGA. V was shortened by 2 bases and J by 5 bases, with 12 bases between the two germline ends. CDR3 length: 15 residues. In nucleotides, the CDR3 is TGTGCCAGCAGCTTACTTGGTCGGCAGACCGGGGAGCTGTTTTTT. Its protein product is CASSLLGRQTGELFF.

This clonotype was seen ten or more times. V usage is TRBV18 and J usage is TRBJ2-7, with D possibly TRBD2 on 6 matching bases. V was pared by 3 bases and J by 7 bases, with 16 bases between. CDR3 length equals 14 residues. The V gene's germline CDR1 is KGHSH and CDR2 LQKENI. DNA for the CDR3: TGTGCCAGCTCACCTAGAGTAGCGGACTCTGAGCAGTACTTC. This sequence encodes CASSPRVADSEQYF.

This sequence joins TRBV6-5 and TRBJ2-1; D not certain. V lost 2 bases and J lost 6, with 8 bases in between. This CDR3 is 13 amino acids long. In germline, CDR1 is MNHEY, CDR2 SVGAGI. The CDR3 protein is CASSYATSNEQFF. The CDR3 bases are TGTGCCAGCAGTTACGCAACCTCCAATGAGCAGTTCTTC.

This chain joins TRBV3-1 and TRBJ2-5, with 8 nucleotides matching TRBD2. The germline gives CDR1 LGHDT, CDR2 YNNKEL (reference sequence). With 1 base clipped from V and 7 bases from J, the junction kept 8 bases outside the gene matches. The CDR3 has 15 amino acids. As DNA, the CDR3 is TGTGCCAGCAGCCAAGCGGCTAGCGGGCGGGGGACCCAGTACTTC. Translating gives CASSQAASGRGTQYF.

V gene TRBV7-9 combines with J gene TRBJ2-7; the match to TRBD2 covers 8 bases. The CDR3 runs 19 residues. Germline V CDR1 and CDR2: SEHNR, FQNEAQ (reference sequence). The junction had 23 bases not matched to a gene; V was cut back by 6 bases and J by 4 bases. This CDR3 is CASSHYLGGVLAEGYEQYF. The CDR3 region has the DNA TGTGCCAGCAGTCACTATTTGGGGGGTGTACTAGCGGAAGGATACGAGCAGTACTTC.

V and J are TRBV29-1 and TRBJ2-3; 14 bases line up with TRBD2. Germline V lookup: CDR1 SQVTM, CDR2 ANQGSEA. The CDR3 is made up of 16 amino acids. Trimming cost V 4 bases and J 5 bases; bases outside gene matches: 8. The CDR3 region is CSVAGGLAGEEDTQYF. CDR3 bases: TGCAGCGTTGCTGGGGGACTAGCGGGAGAGGAAGATACGCAGTATTTT.

This clonotype was picked up a small number of times. This chain joins TRBV20-1 and TRBJ2-1; TRBD2 matches 7 bases. Germline V gene sequence: CDR1 DFQATT, CDR2 SNEGSKA (reference sequence). The CDR3 loop spans 13 amino acids. V lost 7 bases, J lost 4 bases, and 7 bases stayed unmatched. The CDR3 DNA reads as TGCAGTGTATTTCTAGCGGAATACAATGAGCAGTTCTTC. This gives the protein CSVFLAEYNEQFF.

This clonotype was found many times. The CDR3 DNA follows: TGTGCCAGCAGTTCCCGGACTAGCTCTAGCACAGATACGCAGTATTTT. It specifies CASSSRTSSSTDTQYF. V usage is TRBV27 and J usage is TRBJ2-3; 8 nucleotides line up with TRBD2. Germline assignment: CDR1 MNHEY and CDR2 SMNVEV (reference sequence). V lost 4 bases, J lost 0 bases, and 6 bases stayed unmatched. The CDR3 contains 16 residues.

This chain uses TRBV18 with TRBJ2-7, with D possibly TRBD2 on 6 matching bases. The germline gives CDR1 KGHSH, CDR2 LQKENI. This CDR3 is built from 17 residues. The ends were cut back, 2 bases at V and 0 bases at J, with 17 bases in the middle. The DNA for the CDR3 is TGTGCCAGCTCACCAGAAGGGTGGGAGGCAAACTCCTACGAGCAGTACTTC. Protein: CASSPEGWEANSYEQYF.

In this sample, this clonotype turned up many times. The J gene is TRBJ2-1, the V gene TRBV7-9; 7 positions agree with TRBD1. CDR1 and CDR2 from the germline V gene are SEHNR and FQNEAQ (reference sequence). V lost 6 bases, J lost 6 bases, and 14 bases stayed unmatched. The CDR3 runs to 16 residues. The CDR3 coding sequence is TGTGCCAGCAGACTCACAGGGGTCACCATTACCAATGAGCAGTTCTTC. Translation gives CASRLTGVTITNEQFF.

This clonotype was observed many times. V gene TRBV7-3 combines with J gene TRBJ2-1; 8 positions agree with TRBD2. This CDR3 spans 15 amino acids. V trimming: 3 bases; J trimming: 4 bases; junction bases outside the gene matches: 5. The germline CDR1 and CDR2 sequences are SGHTA and FQGTGA. CDR3 sequence: CASSFMAGGYNEQFF. In DNA form, the CDR3 reads TGTGCCAGCAGCTTCATGGCGGGAGGTTACAATGAGCAGTTCTTC.

At least ten counts were recorded for this clonotype. The chain couples TRBV28 to TRBJ2-3; the D is unclear. CDR1 and CDR2 from the germline V gene are MDHEN and SYDVKM. V lost 4 bases to trimming and J lost 0 bases, with 8 bases between them. This CDR3 is built from 14 residues. This CDR3 is CASSSRPSTDTQYF. The CDR3 DNA is TGTGCCAGCAGTTCCCGACCTAGCACAGATACGCAGTATTTT.

In the case of this clonotype: This may arise from a read error, as a much more abundant clone is one base away. CDR3 residues: CASSWGLAKTDTQYF. CDR3 sequence (DNA): TGTGCCAGCAGCTGGGGACTAGCGAAAACAGATACGCAGTATTTT. The chain couples TRBV11-2 to TRBJ2-3; 10 nucleotides line up with TRBD2. The length of the CDR3 is 15 residues. The germline V gene encodes CDR1 SGHAT and CDR2 FQNNGV. Trimming took 4 bases from V and 3 from J; bases not matched to a gene: 4.

This clonotype was observed many times. This chain joins TRBV13 and TRBJ2-3, with a possible D match to TRBD2 (6 bases). The CDR3 loop spans 15 amino acids. Germline CDR1 reads PRHDT; CDR2 reads FYEKMQ (reference sequence). Trimming left V 4 bases short and J 3 bases short, with 14 bases between. CDR3: CASSSELARTDTQYF. CDR3 sequence (DNA): TGTGCCAGCAGCTCGGAACTAGCCAGAACAGATACGCAGTATTTT.

V usage is TRBV20-1 and J usage is TRBJ2-1; the D gene could be TRBD1 or TRBD2 (5 bases each). Between the trimmed V and J ends, which lost 6 bases and 8 bases, there was a span of 11 bases. The germline V gene encodes CDR1 DFQATT and CDR2 SNEGSKA (reference sequence). The CDR3 contains 11 residues. The CDR3 bases are TGCAGTGCCCCGGTGGGGGATGAGCAGTTCTTC. Translating it yields CSAPVGDEQFF.

This clonotype was seen more than once but under ten times. This chain links TRBV24-1 with TRBJ2-7; TRBD2 might be the D (6 bases). This CDR3 has 13 residues. From germline, CDR1 is KGHDR and CDR2 SFDVKD. The ends were cut back, 5 bases at V and 4 bases at J, with 11 bases in the middle. The CDR3 loop is CATSAGVPYEQYF. DNA of the CDR3: TGTGCCACCAGTGCGGGGGTACCTTACGAGCAGTACTTC.

This clonotype was detected many times. The chain has TRBV20-1 and TRBJ1-5; the D is unclear. V was trimmed by 1 base and J by 6 bases, leaving 10 bases between them. This CDR3 has 13 residues. Germline CDR1 is DFQATT and CDR2 is SNEGSKA (reference sequence). The CDR3 coding sequence is TGCAGTGCTAGAGTGTCCGCTTTTCAGCCCCAGCATTTT. Translating it yields CSARVSAFQPQHF.

This clonotype was detected many times. This chain uses TRBV20-1 with TRBJ2-1; 10 bases agree with TRBD2. The germline gives CDR1 DFQATT, CDR2 SNEGSKA (reference sequence). V dropped 4 bases and J dropped 6; count of bases not matched to a gene: 6. The CDR3 is 14 amino acids. CDR3 in DNA: TGCAGTGCTAAATATGGACTAGCGGTCAATGAGCAGTTCTTC. This gives the protein CSAKYGLAVNEQFF.

This clonotype was observed many times. The rearrangement uses TRBV12-3 or TRBV12-4 and TRBJ2-5; the match to TRBD1 covers 8 bases. The CDR3 consists of 15 residues. V lost 1 base and J lost 5; bases outside the gene matches: 6. The CDR3 region is CASSLVPGGRETQYF. The CDR3 DNA sequence: TGTGCCAGCAGTTTAGTTCCAGGGGGCCGGGAGACCCAGTACTTC.